The clone carrying this T cell receptor (beta chain) has a handful of counts. The antigen is undetermined. The same CDR3 can be traced to other DNA sequences in this sample. Libraries were prepared by immunoSEQ multiplex PCR; TCRdb keeps only in-frame clonotypes and omits some of them. The repertoire holds roughly 60,000 clones, with around 77% as singletons. The sample is drawn from a study of T cells in tumors after PD-1 blockade. Study-wide context: A subset received ongoing vismodegib 150 mg daily alongside anti-PD-1 therapy. Mean per blood sample: some 120,000 templates (roughly 22,000-257,772), 36,536 unique clonotypes.

Study-wide points: Blood contained roughly 43% of the tumor's TCR clonotypes.

This clonotype was obtained from a human donor with basal cell carcinoma. The material was PBMCs, obtained before anti-PD-1 treatment.

The CDR3 DNA sequence: TGTGCCTCGACGCGGGGGAACACTGAAGCTTTCTTT. It specifies CASTRGNTEAFF. V gene TRBV6-5 combines with J gene TRBJ1-1; D gene unclear. Deletions cut 11 bases from V and 1 base from J, with 11 bases between. CDR1 and CDR2 from the germline V gene are MNHEY and SVGAGI. The CDR3 extends over 12 amino acids.